Detailed here is one T cell receptor beta chain. Residents of about 25 US areas, aged roughly 18 to 89 years, made up the participants. Cohort 3 donors counted as recovered after two negative PCRs, clearance, or resolved symptoms. The data derive from a study of blood T cell repertoires in COVID-19. Study background: Specimens from acute and convalescent COVID-19 originated in the United States, Italy and Spain.

In the study's own analysis: Estimation of nucleated cell counts relied on the amplification of reference gene primers. Method: immunoSEQ multiplex PCR; TCRdb's copy keeps in-frame clones and lacks some. V and J calls and clone size come straight from that table; D and trimming were deduced from the DNA. The sample carries approximately 440,000 clones, 90% recorded once. Trimming stripped 8 bases from V and 5 bases from J, with 10 bases between. Germline V gene sequence: CDR1 ENHRY, CDR2 SYGVKD. The CDR3 runs 11 residues. The sequenced sample consisted of PBMCs or T cells enriched from blood (not recorded which). This TCR was recovered from a man younger than 30 who had recovered from COVID-19. The chain recombines TRBV10-3 with TRBJ2-7; perhaps TRBD2 as D (5 bases). The CDR3 coding sequence is TGTGCCATCCGTCGGGGTCACGAGCAGTACTTC. It codes for CAIRRGHEQYF.